This TCR beta chain was sequenced for a study of cytomegalovirus exposure and HLA in healthy donors. The PCR used 60 Vbeta and 13 Jbeta primers. TCRdb's copy holds only in-frame clones and misses some; the assay was immunoSEQ multiplex PCR. Among around 180,000 clones listed, roughly 71% were seen once. Trimming removed 4 bases at V and 2 bases at J, with 18 bases between. The CDR3 is 16 residues long. Germline lookup yields CDR1 KGHSH and CDR2 LQKENI. Study observations and caveats: Being productive about 87% or about 30% of the time was typical of most TCR beta V segments in an earlier analysis. A classifier reportedly called cytomegalovirus status with high sensitivity and specificity. Indistinguishable V segments, including TRBV6-2 and TRBV6-3, were excluded.

Each donor was nominally healthy when sampled (though unrecorded immune exposures were likely). Concerning this clone itself: What it binds is not known.

The receptor was derived from a girl under 18 in good health and CMV-seronegative. This sequence joins TRBV18 and TRBJ2-7; unclear D gene. Sequenced material: PBMCs. The CDR3 loop is CASSRFFSTEPYEQYF. The CDR3 DNA is TGTGCCAGCTCACGGTTTTTCAGTACAGAACCCTACGAGCAGTACTTC.